This T cell receptor beta chain stems from a study of T cells in Graves' hyperthyroidism and ophthalmopathy. Study-level information: Peripheral blood was drawn at first diagnosis, prior to all treatment.

Uncontrolled infections, other autoimmune diseases, pregnancy or lactation led to exclusion of patients. Cells are PBMCs isolated from around 10 ml of fresh blood. Template material for amplifying TCR beta CDR3 regions consisted of RNA transcripts. The study used the HTBI primer set for a first-round RT-PCR of the TCR CDR3. TCRdb re-derived calls from the multiplex PCR reads in MiXCR, one entry per CDR3 protein. The sample holds 370,000 or so distinct CDR3 sequences, around 25% seen once. This clonotype was observed once. Its antigen is currently unknown. Points from the study as a whole: Within blood appeared most thyroid clonotypes that had expanded above 0.001.

The receptor was derived from a man aged 50 or older with Graves' hyperthyroidism. The material sequenced was blood.

CDR3 sequence: CASSPVAGGVEQYF. In nucleotides, the CDR3 is TGTGCCAGCTCACCCGTCGCAGGGGGTGTAGAGCAGTACTTC. The chain recombines TRBV18 with TRBJ2-7; 7 nucleotides agree with TRBD1. The germline CDR1 and CDR2 sequences are KGHSH and LQKENI. The junction had 9 bases not matched to a gene; V was cut back by 3 bases and J by 7 bases. The CDR3 runs to 14 residues.